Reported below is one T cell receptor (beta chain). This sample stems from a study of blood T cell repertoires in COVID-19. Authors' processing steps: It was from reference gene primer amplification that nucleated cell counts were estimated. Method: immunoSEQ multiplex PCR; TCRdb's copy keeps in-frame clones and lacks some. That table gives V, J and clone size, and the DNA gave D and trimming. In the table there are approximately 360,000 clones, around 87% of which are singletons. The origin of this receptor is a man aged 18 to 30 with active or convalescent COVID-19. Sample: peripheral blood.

CDR3 coding DNA: TGTGCCAGCAGTTTCACAGGGACGAGAAATGAGCAGTTCTTC. Translation: CASSFTGTRNEQFF. The chain has TRBV27 and TRBJ2-1, with a tentative D call TRBD1 (6 bases). From germline, CDR1 is MNHEY and CDR2 SMNVEV (reference sequence). Between the trimmed V and J ends, which lost 3 bases and 7 bases, there was a span of 13 bases. This CDR3 spans 14 amino acids.